A selection of T cell receptor beta chains follows, all from one sample in a study of cytomegalovirus exposure and HLA in healthy donors. Only in-frame clones appear in the TCRdb table, and some are missing; sequencing was by immunoSEQ multiplex PCR. The sample contains tens of thousands of clones, around 91% of which appear only once. Material: PBMCs. Receptor source: a woman aged 25 to 45 in good health and CMV-seropositive. CDR3s include the opening cysteine and the closing phenylalanine or tryptophan. D genes are given only for firm matches. Part of the rows lack a size; the others show once, few, many or a class for expanded clones.

v_call	j_call	d_call	clone_size	cdr3_nt	cdr3_aa
TRBV7-8	TRBJ2-1	TRBD2	large	TGTGCCAGCAGGACTCCAAAAAGACTAGCGGGAAACTCCTACAATGAGCAGTTCTTC	CASRTPKRLAGNSYNEQFF
TRBV28	TRBJ1-1	NA	NA	TGTGCCAGCAAGCCCAGGGCAGGTGTAGCTTTCTTT	CASKPRAGVAFF
TRBV6-1	TRBJ2-2	TRBD1	NA	TGTGCCAGCAGTCAAGGGCAGGGGGCGGGTGCCGGGGAGCTGTTTTTT	CASSQGQGAGAGELFF
TRBV7-9	TRBJ1-1	NA	few	TGTGCCAGCAGCTTACCAAAAGTCGGGAACACTGAAGCTTTCTTT	CASSLPKVGNTEAFF
TRBV27	TRBJ1-2	TRBD1	NA	TGTGCCAGCGGGAGGCCTGGGGACAGATACTATGGCTACACCTTC	CASGRPGDRYYGYTF
TRBV5-6	TRBJ1-5	TRBD1	NA	TGTGCCAGCAGCTTGGCCGGGACAGGGAATCAGCCCCAGCATTTT	CASSLAGTGNQPQHF
TRBV4-2	TRBJ2-7	NA	NA	TGTGCCAGCAGCCCCCTGGGGGCCACCTACGAGCAGTACTTC	CASSPLGATYEQYF
TRBV5-4	TRBJ2-4	TRBD1	NA	TGTGCCAGCAGCTCGACAGGGTTAGGGACCAAAAACATTCAGTACTTC	CASSSTGLGTKNIQYF
TRBV5-1	TRBJ1-3	NA	NA	TGCGCCAGCAGCTTTGGCCTCTCTGGAAACACCATATATTTT	CASSFGLSGNTIYF
TRBV11-2	TRBJ2-7	NA	NA	TGTGCCAGCAGCTTACCGGGATTAAGCTACGAGCAGTACTTC	CASSLPGLSYEQYF
TRBV28	TRBJ1-1	NA	NA	TGTGCCAGCAGTTCGTTAGGAGGATGGTTCTTT	CASSSLGGWFF
TRBV6-5	TRBJ2-5	TRBD2	NA	TGTGCCAGCAGTGGTAGCGGGGGACAAGAGACCCAGTACTTC	CASSGSGGQETQYF
TRBV6-6	TRBJ2-7	TRBD2	NA	TGTGCCAGCAGTTACACTAGCGTCTCCTACGAGCAGTACTTC	CASSYTSVSYEQYF
TRBV30	TRBJ1-1	TRBD1	once	TGTGCCTGGAGTGTACAGGGGAGGATTCCGGAAGAAGCTTTCTTT	CAWSVQGRIPEEAFF
TRBV7-2	TRBJ2-5	TRBD1	NA	TGTGCCAGCAGCCGTAGGACAGGGGTATCAGAGACCCAGTACTTC	CASSRRTGVSETQYF
TRBV5-4	TRBJ1-1	NA	NA	TGTGCCAGCAGCTCGAGGGGGGGGGACACTGAAGCTTTCTTT	CASSSRGGDTEAFF
TRBV6-1	TRBJ1-4	NA	NA	TGTGCCAGCAGCCAGAAGATACTGTTTTTT	CASSQKILFF
TRBV6-1	TRBJ2-3	NA	NA	TGTGCCAGCAGTGACCATAGACAAGCAGATACGCAGTATTTT	CASSDHRQADTQYF
TRBV28	TRBJ1-1	NA	once	TGTGCCAGCAGCATTACAGCCTTGAACACTGAAGCTTTCTTT	CASSITALNTEAFF
TRBV6-1	TRBJ1-4	TRBD1	NA	TGTGCCAGCAGTGGGACAGGGGTTGAAAAACTGTTTTTT	CASSGTGVEKLFF
TRBV9	TRBJ2-5	NA	once	TGTGCCAGCAGCGTGACCTTTAACAGGCAGGAGGGGACCCAGTACTTC	CASSVTFNRQEGTQYF
TRBV5-1	TRBJ2-1	TRBD2	NA	TGCGCCAGCAGCTACGGGACTAGCGGGAGCAATGAGCAGTTCTTC	CASSYGTSGSNEQFF
TRBV5-1	TRBJ2-7	NA	NA	TGCGCCAGCAGCGACAGTACCAACTACGAGCAGTACTTC	CASSDSTNYEQYF
TRBV4-1	TRBJ2-1	TRBD2	NA	TGCGCCAGCAGCCAAACACTAGCGGGAGGTAGGTCTAGTGAGCAGTTCTTC	CASSQTLAGGRSSEQFF
TRBV7-8	TRBJ1-1	NA	NA	TGTGCCAGCAGCATGGGACTGAACATGAACACTGAAGCTTTCTTT	CASSMGLNMNTEAFF
TRBV7-8	TRBJ1-5	NA	NA	TGTGCCAGCAGCCCCAGAGGGTTGGGGAGGAAAGTAGAGAGCAATCAGCCCCAGCATTTT	CASSPRGLGRKVESNQPQHF
TRBV6-5	TRBJ1-1	NA	NA	TGTGCCAGCAGCCGACAGGAGAACACTGAAGCTTTCTTT	CASSRQENTEAFF
TRBV11-2	TRBJ2-3	NA	NA	TGTGCCAGCAGCTTAGTTGGCCTAGGAGAGTATTTT	CASSLVGLGEYF
TRBV7-2	TRBJ1-2	TRBD1	NA	TGTGCCAGCAGCTTAGCGGACAGGCCCAACTATGGCTACACCTTC	CASSLADRPNYGYTF
TRBV14	TRBJ2-3	TRBD2	NA	TGTGCCAGCAGCCAGGGACTAGCGGGAGGGCCAACAGATACGCAGTATTTT	CASSQGLAGGPTDTQYF
TRBV27	TRBJ2-5	TRBD1	NA	TGTGCCAGCAGTTTTCGTAGGGGGCGAGAGACCCAGTACTTC	CASSFRRGRETQYF
TRBV15	TRBJ2-4	NA	NA	TGTGCCACCAGCAGAGAAGTCGCGGCCCCGGGGGCCAAAAACATTCAGTACTTC	CATSREVAAPGAKNIQYF
TRBV5-4	TRBJ2-1	TRBD2	NA	TGTGCCAGCAGCCAACTAGCGGGAAGGTACAATGAGCAGTTCTTC	CASSQLAGRYNEQFF